This TCR beta chain was identified in a study of shared clonotypes between healthy human individuals. For the study at large: Per donor, three plates held CD4 naive cells, three held CD4 memory, two held CD8 naive and one held CD8 memory. Whole-study results and caveats: Compared with clonotypes that all four donors shared, non-shared clonotypes had lower generation probabilities. Exclusively blood specimens were collected; tissue repertoires likely differ.

CDR1 SNHLY and CDR2 FYNNEI come from the germline V gene. This CDR3 contains 18 residues. Unmatched junction bases numbered 6, after V lost 0 bases and J lost 0 bases. Worth noting for this clone: The antigen is unknown.

Some clones are missing from TCRdb's copy, which holds only in-frame ones; the method was immunoSEQ multiplex PCR. The table shows about 2.1 million clones, with roughly 93% occurring only once. CD45RO-negative, CCR7-positively selected cells formed the naive CD8 fraction, excluding terminally differentiated effector memory CD45RA+ cells. Among the donors, all were Caucasian adults who lived in Nashville, Tennessee. The receptor was isolated from a man between 18 and 29 years old in good health. Some clones in this sample may be carry-over from other donors' samples. The sample was naive CD8+ T cells from PBMCs. This chain links TRBV2 with TRBJ2-3; TRBD2 matches at 10 bases. CDR3 bases: TGTGCCAGCAGTGAAGCCCTTGCTAGCGGGGGTAGCACAGATACGCAGTATTTT. Amino acid sequence: CASSEALASGGSTDTQYF.